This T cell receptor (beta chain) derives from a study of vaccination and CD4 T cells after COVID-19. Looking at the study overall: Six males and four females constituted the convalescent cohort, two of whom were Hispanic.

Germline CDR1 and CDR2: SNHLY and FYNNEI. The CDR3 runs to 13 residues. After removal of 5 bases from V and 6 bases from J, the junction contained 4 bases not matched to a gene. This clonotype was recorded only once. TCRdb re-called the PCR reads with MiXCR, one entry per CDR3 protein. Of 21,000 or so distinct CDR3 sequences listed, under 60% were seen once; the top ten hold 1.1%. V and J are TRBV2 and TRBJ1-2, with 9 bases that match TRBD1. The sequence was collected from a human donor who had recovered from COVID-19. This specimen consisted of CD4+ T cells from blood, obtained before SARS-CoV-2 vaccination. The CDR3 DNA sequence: TGTGCCAGCAGTTGGGACAGGGAGAATGGCTACACCTTC. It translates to CASSWDRENGYTF.